This T cell receptor (beta chain) is from a study of blood T cell repertoires in COVID-19. Looking at the study overall: The United States, Italy and Spain were the sources of the acute and convalescent COVID-19 samples.

In the original workflow: From reference gene primer amplification, estimates of nucleated cell counts were derived. This table comes from immunoSEQ multiplex PCR, and its TCRdb copy is limited to in-frame clones, with some not included. The V and J calls and clone size were taken over from that table, and D and trimming were inferred from the DNA. The table has roughly 120,000 clones, 70% to 80% seen once. The TCR was taken from a human donor in a cohort sampled during active COVID-19. The sequencing sample was made of peripheral blood.

This CDR3 is CSVDPGTGGVETQYF. In DNA form, the CDR3 reads TGCAGCGTTGACCCCGGGACAGGGGGCGTAGAGACCCAGTACTTC. The rearrangement joins TRBV29-1 to TRBJ2-5; 12 nucleotides agree with TRBD1. The CDR3 is 15 amino acids. Germline trimming cut 3 bases from V and 4 bases from J; bases unmatched to any gene: 6. Germline-derived CDR1 and CDR2 are SQVTM and ANQGSEA.